Detailed here is one T cell receptor beta chain. This sample stems from a study of T cell responses to AZD1222 COVID-19 vaccine. CDR3 size: 17 residues. Germline CDR1 is KGHDR and CDR2 is SFDVKD. Trimming cost V 4 bases and J 9 bases; bases outside gene matches: 15. Measured with immunoSEQ multiplex PCR; TCRdb has only the in-frame clones, and not every one. The repertoire holds roughly 150,000 clones, with less than 95% as singletons. This receptor was obtained from an adult who received the AZD1222 COVID-19 vaccine. The J gene is TRBJ1-2, the V gene TRBV24-1; 11 nucleotides line up with TRBD1. The sample consisted of peripheral blood, taken 28 days after the second AZD1222 dose. The CDR3 DNA reads as TGTGCCACCAGTGACAGGGGACAGGGGGGCCTCCTACGTAGCTACACCTTC. Encoded protein: CATSDRGQGGLLRSYTF.